The 15 T cell receptor beta chains listed next were all sequenced from one sample in a study of blood T cells in healthy people across ages. Alongside a J-beta primer mix, a sample-barcoded 5' primer served in a second PCR lasting roughly 7 to 11 cycles. TCRdb passed the 5' RACE reads through MiXCR, listing each CDR3 protein once. The repertoire consists of approximately 1,000,000 distinct CDR3 sequences, with over 35% occurring once and the leading ten covering under 20%. The specimen sequenced was blood. The source is a woman aged 55-69 years in good health.

In this sample, this clonotype turned up a few times. The genes are TRBV28 and TRBJ2-7; the match to TRBD2 covers 7 bases. There are 12 residues in the CDR3. Trimming at V came to 6 bases and at J to 7 bases, leaving 6 bases not matched to a gene. Germline-derived CDR1 and CDR2 are MDHEN and SYDVKM. The CDR3 nucleotides read TGTGCCAGCAGATGGCCCGGGGGGGAGCAGTACTTC. Amino acids: CASRWPGGEQYF.

The chain couples TRBV15 to TRBJ1-5; D is undetermined. This CDR3 comprises 14 residues. V lost 1 base and J 4 bases, leaving 8 bases between the germline ends. The germline V gene has CDR1 LNHNV and CDR2 YYDKDF (reference sequence). The CDR3 nucleotides read TGTGCCACCAGCAGAGTCCTATGGAATCAGCCCCAGCATTTT. Translated: CATSRVLWNQPQHF.

This clonotype was found many times. The rearrangement links TRBV6-6 to TRBJ2-1, with 14 positions matching TRBD2. J lost 8 bases, V lost 6 bases, and 3 bases had no gene match. The CDR3 runs to 14 residues. In germline, CDR1 is MNHNY, CDR2 SVGAGI (reference sequence). The CDR3 sequence is CASRGLAGVDEQFF. The CDR3 DNA is TGTGCCAGCAGGGGACTAGCGGGAGTGGATGAGCAGTTCTTC.

V is TRBV6-6 and J is TRBJ2-7, with 10 bases aligning to TRBD2. CDR3 length: 14 amino acids. Germline lookup yields CDR1 MNHNY and CDR2 SVGAGI (reference sequence). The V segment lost 2 bases and the J segment 3 bases; nucleotides outside the gene matches: 1. This CDR3 reads CASSYASGSYEQYF. CDR3 DNA sequence: TGTGCCAGCAGTTACGCTAGCGGGAGCTACGAGCAGTACTTC.

A few counts support this clonotype. This chain uses TRBV27 with TRBJ1-2; D is ambiguous. V was shortened by 4 bases and J by 5 bases, with 11 bases between the two germline ends. The CDR3 covers 13 residues. Germline CDR1 reads MNHEY; CDR2 reads SMNVEV (reference sequence). CDR3: CASSYGWEYGYTF. In nucleotides, the CDR3 is TGTGCCAGCAGTTATGGTTGGGAGTATGGCTACACCTTC.

This clonotype turned up a few times. This rearrangement joins TRBV18 to TRBJ2-5; weak D call: TRBD1 (5 bases). The germline V and J ends were trimmed by 4 bases and 2 bases, with 8 bases remaining between them. CDR1 and CDR2 from the germline V gene are KGHSH and LQKENI. The CDR3 runs to 13 residues. DNA of the CDR3: TGTGCCAGCTCACAAGACAGACAAGAGACCCAGTACTTC. It codes for CASSQDRQETQYF.

The table lists this clonotype with many counts. The junction departs from the called germline gene at one end, perhaps through a read error. The CDR3 here is CASSLVGPGTYAQYF. Written as DNA, the CDR3 is TGTGCCAGCAGCTTAGTGGGGCCAGGGACCTACGCGCAGTACTTC. The chain is built from TRBV11-1 and TRBJ2-7; D is tentatively TRBD1 or TRBD2 (5 bases each). From germline, CDR1 is SGHAT and CDR2 FQDESV (reference sequence). CDR3 length equals 15 residues.

This clonotype was found a few times. The genes are TRBV11-2 and TRBJ2-5, with 13 bases aligning to TRBD2. This CDR3 is 18 amino acids long. V gave up 5 bases and J gave up 5 bases; unmatched junction bases: 14. The germline V gene encodes CDR1 SGHAT and CDR2 FQNNGV. The CDR3 DNA sequence: TGTGCCAGCAGCCTTGGCAGACTAGCGGGAGGCCGGGTGGAGACCCAGTACTTC. It yields the protein CASSLGRLAGGRVETQYF.

In its sample, this clonotype was seen a few times. The V gene is TRBV20-1, the J gene TRBJ2-1; D is ambiguous. V lost 6 bases to trimming and J lost 6 bases, with 9 bases between them. The CDR3 totals 11 residues. Germline V lookup: CDR1 DFQATT, CDR2 SNEGSKA (reference sequence). The CDR3: CSAPHGNEQFF. In DNA form, the CDR3 reads TGCAGTGCCCCCCATGGCAATGAGCAGTTCTTC.

This clonotype turned up a few times. The J gene is TRBJ2-3, the V gene TRBV5-1; D unresolved. Trimming removed 0 bases at V and 1 base at J, with 6 bases between. Germline CDR1 SGHRS, CDR2 YFSETQ. The CDR3 length is 14 residues. CDR3 sequence reads: CASSLVLGTDTQYF. The CDR3 DNA sequence: TGCGCCAGCAGCTTGGTGTTAGGCACAGATACGCAGTATTTT. Variable domain in full (rest from reference TRBV5-1 and TRBJ2-3): KAGVTQTPRYLIKTRGQQVTLSCSPISGHRSVSWYQQTPGQGLQFLFEYFSETQRNKGNFPGRFSGRQFSNSRSEMNVSTLELGDSALYLCASSLVLGTDTQYFGPGTRLTVL.

The V and J genes are TRBV6-6 and TRBJ2-3, with 10 bases identical to TRBD2. CDR1 is MNHNY and CDR2 is SVGAGI in the germline V gene (reference sequence). V dropped 5 bases and J dropped 1; count of bases not matched to a gene: 3. CDR3 size: 15 residues. CDR3 coding DNA: TGTGCCAGCAGTCTAGCGGGAGCGCGCACAGATACGCAGTATTTT. Protein: CASSLAGARTDTQYF.

This sequence joins TRBV4-1 and TRBJ2-4; TRBD1 aligns across 8 bases. Germline CDR1 reads MGHRA; CDR2 reads YSYEKL. The J segment lost 12 bases and the V segment lost 4 bases, leaving 2 bases of the junction unmatched. This CDR3 is built from 11 residues. For the CDR3, the DNA is TGCGCCAGCAGCCCAGGGGGCCGTCAGTACTTC. It encodes CASSPGGRQYF.

This clonotype was found many times. The rearrangement uses TRBV2 and TRBJ2-3; 14 bases line up with TRBD2. Germline loops: CDR1 SNHLY, CDR2 FYNNEI. CDR3 length equals 15 residues. J gave up 4 bases and V 6 bases, and 3 bases lay outside the gene matches. CDR3 nucleotides: TGTGCCAGCAGCCGACTAGCGGGAGGGTCAGATACGCAGTATTTT. It codes for CASSRLAGGSDTQYF.

This clonotype was observed a handful of times. The J gene is TRBJ2-5, the V gene TRBV2; D is perhaps TRBD1 (5 bases). This CDR3 is 14 amino acids long. Germline V gene sequence: CDR1 SNHLY, CDR2 FYNNEI. The V and J ends lost 4 bases and 4 bases respectively, with 13 bases between them. CDR3 sequence (DNA): TGTGCCAGCAGTGGAGTCAGGGTGGGAGAGACCCAGTACTTC. This gives the protein CASSGVRVGETQYF.

This clonotype has only one observation. This chain joins TRBV7-2 and TRBJ2-1; D remains unclear. This CDR3 comprises 15 residues. Germline V lookup: CDR1 SGHTA, CDR2 FQGNSA. Trimming took 10 bases from V and 2 from J, leaving 18 bases between them. Written as DNA, the CDR3 is TGTGCCAACAGTGTCCGTGGCGACCCCTACAATGAGCAGTTCTTC. Translating gives CANSVRGDPYNEQFF.